This T cell receptor (beta chain) was sequenced for a study of beta chain features in type 1 diabetes listed by TCRdb under 2018. General notes on the study: Mean age, gender distribution, total cell number and subset yield were not different between patients and healthy donors. Whereas all 30 or so donors provided naive and central memory subsets, regulatory and stem cell-like memory subsets were isolated from just 8 patients and roughly 8 healthy donors. A total of 107,917,701 sorted cells were examined across all samples, and the number of cells per subset was strongly correlated with RNA yield. In the study, TCRB repertoires of sorted circulating CD4+ T cell subsets from recently diagnosed type 1 diabetes patients were compared with those of matched healthy donors.

The study at large found these results: Only small numbers of individuals were included in the HLA sub-analyses, which left unresolved whether HLA type had any influence on TCRB rearrangement. Type 1 diabetes patients showed a moderate but significant shortening of TCRB CDR3 length in all four CD4+ subsets. Naive, central memory and regulatory TCRB repertoires appeared to be more alike among patients than among healthy donors. Patients with type 1 diabetes made fewer insertions and deleted more nucleotides at VDJ recombination sites, implying thymic rearrangement abnormalities. PCR may preferentially amplify shorter templates, but because patient and control samples were amplified and corrected together, any resulting skew would affect both groups equally. Because cDNA was sequenced instead of genomic DNA, activated cells with high expression could be over-represented, although the groups did not differ in activation or CD3 levels.

The germline ends are 18 bases apart after V is trimmed by 5 bases and J by 2 bases. According to the germline V gene, CDR1 reads SGHTA and CDR2 reads FQGNSA. Its CDR3 holds 16 amino acids, cysteine through phenylalanine. The entry retains the CDR3 DNA only, 48 bases that are in frame from base 1. Each donor gave one peripheral blood draw, about 110 mL on average, collected into heparinised tubes. A BD FACSAria II and a panel including CD45RO, CCR7, CD25, CD127, CD95 and CD27 were used to sort naive, central memory, regulatory and stem cell-like memory CD4+ T cells. A purity above 95% was achieved for all sorted populations. PBMCs were separated immediately by Lymphoprep density gradient centrifugation and were stained directly, without being cultured. Samples were stained and sorted in pairs, with one healthy donor and one patient per experiment, so that batch effects were minimized. Details on this clone: Its antigen specificity is not known. No base qualities exist here, and no much larger clone lies one base off it.

All of the isolated RNA was reverse transcribed with the High Capacity cDNA Reverse Transcription Kit, so expressed TCRB transcripts were sequenced. Naive, central memory and regulatory T cell samples underwent deep immunoSEQ sequencing, averaging roughly 3.4 million total reads per sample. Sorted cells were lysed in RLT buffer, and RNA was extracted using DNase-treated RNeasy Micro or Mini kits according to cell number. To prevent cross-contamination, every cell subset was processed on its own, while patient and healthy donor samples were processed together. The immunoSEQ multiplex PCR was used to amplify TCRB sequences from cDNA, generating 87-bp fragments that spanned the CDR3 region. The amplicons were sequenced using the Illumina HiSeq platform. The paper's data handling went like this. PCR bias was corrected computationally using synthetic template baselines, and reads within Hamming distance 2 were collapsed, with unmergeable singletons discarded. Reads were aligned against IMGT so that V, D and J genes, CDR3 length and insertions or deletions at six rearrangement sites could be assigned. Within each subset, clonotype counts were normalized to the number of sorted cells before true diversity and Gini coefficients were calculated with the tcR R package. Repertoire sharing was quantified using the overlap coefficient calculated on TCRB nucleotide sequences. Out-of-frame TCRB sequences from naive cells were analyzed as a proxy for the pre-selection repertoire. Held by TCRdb, this immuneACCESS table contains in-frame sequences only and omits some clones. Under half of the omission traces to an unresolved V gene where checked; the cause of the rest is unknown. The V and J calls and the clone size are those of that table, but D and trimming were determined from the DNA. This sample is represented by about half a million clones; approximately 10% of them were singletons. In total, the top ten clones hold roughly 0.046% of the sample.

Recombination linked TRBV7-2 to TRBJ2-5, and TRBD1 may be the D gene, going by 6 matching bases. What was sequenced was naive CD4+ T cells from blood. The cell subset or site label of this sample denotes: true naive CD4+ T cells. This clonotype was obtained from a woman aged 18-29 years in good health. CDR3 loop: CASSLRQAPKQETQYF. The nucleotide sequence reads TGTGCCAGCAGCCTCAGACAGGCACCTAAACAAGAGACCCAGTACTTC.